These T cell receptor beta chains were read from a single sample in a study of cytomegalovirus exposure and HLA in healthy donors. The data were produced by immunoSEQ multiplex PCR, yet TCRdb's version contains in-frame clones alone and is incomplete. This table holds roughly 310,000 clones, approximately 86% found once. The sample consisted of PBMCs. The receptor set was obtained from a man younger than 45 in good health and CMV-seronegative. Both conserved end residues are part of each CDR3. A D gene is named only where the DNA matches it firmly. Part of the rows lack a size; the others show once, few, many or a class for expanded clones.

TGTGCCAGCAGCTTGGAGTCGGCAGATACGCAGTATTTT | CASSLESADTQYF | TRBJ2-3 | NA | NA | TRBV5-4
TGCGCCAGCACACAGGGGTCATGGTACCGGTGGTGTGAAAAACTGTTTTTT | CASTQGSWYRWCEKLFF | TRBJ1-4 | TRBD1 | NA | TRBV10-1
TGTGCCAGCAGCTTTGGACTAGCGGGGACGATTCAAGAGACCCAGTACTTC | CASSFGLAGTIQETQYF | TRBJ2-5 | TRBD2 | NA | TRBV7-9
TGTGCCAGCAGTCAAGGGAGGAACACTGAAGCTTTCTTT | CASSQGRNTEAFF | TRBJ1-1 | NA | NA | TRBV6-5
TGTGCCAGCAGCTTTAGCGGGGGGGCCACAGATACGCAGTATTTT | CASSFSGGATDTQYF | TRBJ2-3 | TRBD2 | NA | TRBV7-6
TGTGCCAGCAGCTTCCAGTACATGAACACTGAAGCTTTCTTT | CASSFQYMNTEAFF | TRBJ1-1 | NA | NA | TRBV5-6
TGCGCCAGCAGCCCGAACGGGGGCACTGAAGCTTTCTTT | CASSPNGGTEAFF | TRBJ1-1 | NA | NA | TRBV5-1
TGTGCCAGCTCTCTAAACAGGGAAACCAGTGGCTACACCTTC | CASSLNRETSGYTF | TRBJ1-2 | NA | NA | TRBV18
TGTGCCAGCAGCGAGGGGGACAGGGAGTACGAGCAGTACTTC | CASSEGDREYEQYF | TRBJ2-7 | TRBD1 | once | TRBV11-3
TGTGCCAGCAGTACAGGGGTTGGAAACACCATATATTTT | CASSTGVGNTIYF | TRBJ1-3 | TRBD1 | NA | TRBV6-5
TGCGCCAGCAGTGAAAGGAGGGGACGTGACTATGGCTACACCTTC | CASSERRGRDYGYTF | TRBJ1-2 | NA | few | TRBV10-1
TGTGCCAGCACCGGGGGGATCCCCCTCCACTTT | CASTGGIPLHF | TRBJ1-6 | NA | few | TRBV2
TGCGCCAGCAGCTTGGAATCTGGGGGCATCTACACCTTC | CASSLESGGIYTF | TRBJ1-2 | NA | NA | TRBV5-1
TGTGCCAGCAGCCAAGATTCAGGGCCCCTTGAAGCTTTCTTT | CASSQDSGPLEAFF | TRBJ1-1 | NA | NA | TRBV4-2
TGCGCCAGCAGCCAAGATCCGGGACAGGGGGCGAGGGGCTACACCTTC | CASSQDPGQGARGYTF | TRBJ1-2 | TRBD1 | NA | TRBV4-1
TGTGCCAGCAGCTTATCCCCCGACGGGGCCTACGAGCAGTACTTC | CASSLSPDGAYEQYF | TRBJ2-7 | NA | NA | TRBV27
TGCGCCAGCAGCCAGGGGCGAGCAAATGAGCAGTTCTTC | CASSQGRANEQFF | TRBJ2-1 | NA | NA | TRBV4-1
TGCGCCAGCAGCTTGGGCACGCGGGGGGACACAGATACGCAGTATTTT | CASSLGTRGDTDTQYF | TRBJ2-3 | TRBD2 | NA | TRBV5-1
TGTGCCAGCCCGCGTAGTCCCGGGACAGGGTCCCCCTACGAGCAGTACTTC | CASPRSPGTGSPYEQYF | TRBJ2-7 | TRBD1 | NA | TRBV2
TGCGCCAGCAGCTTGTCTAGCGGGGCACGCACAGATACGCAGTATTTT | CASSLSSGARTDTQYF | TRBJ2-3 | TRBD2 | NA | TRBV5-1
TGTGCCAGCAGCCAAACAGGTCTTCCCAACACCATATATTTT | CASSQTGLPNTIYF | TRBJ1-3 | NA | NA | TRBV13
TGTGCCAGCAGCCTATGGACAGGGAATTGGGGAAACACCATATATTTT | CASSLWTGNWGNTIYF | TRBJ1-3 | TRBD1 | NA | TRBV5-6
TGTGCCAGCAGTGCGTCTTCGGGCCCCCGGGAGGGCTATGGCTACACCTTC | CASSASSGPREGYGYTF | TRBJ1-2 | NA | NA | TRBV6-1
TGTGCCAGCAGCAAAGTGGACAGCAGGTGGGAGACCCAGTACTTC | CASSKVDSRWETQYF | TRBJ2-5 | NA | NA | TRBV21-1
TGTGCCAGCAGTGAAGGTCTCCTCTACGAGCAGTACTTC | CASSEGLLYEQYF | TRBJ2-7 | NA | NA | TRBV2
TGTGCCAGCAGCACGACCGGGACAGATTATAGCAATCAGCCCCAGCATTTT | CASSTTGTDYSNQPQHF | TRBJ1-5 | NA | NA | TRBV21-1
TGTGCCAGCAGCTTAAGCGGGGGGGACTACGAGCAGTACTTC | CASSLSGGDYEQYF | TRBJ2-7 | TRBD2 | NA | TRBV7-8
TGTGCCAGCAGCTTTCTAGCGGGGGACACCGGGGAGCTGTTTTTT | CASSFLAGDTGELFF | TRBJ2-2 | TRBD2 | NA | TRBV7-2
TGTGCCAGCAGCCAAGACTTCCCGACTGAAGCTTTCTTT | CASSQDFPTEAFF | TRBJ1-1 | NA | NA | TRBV4-2
TGTGCCACCAGCATCGAGGGACAAGAGGGAGCTTTCTTT | CATSIEGQEGAFF | TRBJ1-1 | NA | NA | TRBV15
TGTGCCAGTAGTATTGCAGGCACCTCCTACGAGCAGTACTTC | CASSIAGTSYEQYF | TRBJ2-7 | NA | NA | TRBV19
TGCGCCAGCAGCTTGGTGCTCACAGAGTACAATGAGCAGTTCTTC | CASSLVLTEYNEQFF | TRBJ2-1 | NA | NA | TRBV5-1
TGTGCCAGCAGGGACATCGGTCCCAGTGACTACACCTTC | CASRDIGPSDYTF | TRBJ1-2 | NA | few | TRBV6-1
TGCGCCAGCAGCCCACCCCCGGACAGGGCCAACTATGGCTACACCTTC | CASSPPPDRANYGYTF | TRBJ1-2 | TRBD1 | NA | TRBV4-1
TGTGCCAGCAGTACGCGGACAGGGCCCTACGAGCAGTACTTC | CASSTRTGPYEQYF | TRBJ2-7 | TRBD1 | NA | TRBV6-1
TGTGCCATTGACAGGGCGCTAGATTCACCCCTCCACTTT | CAIDRALDSPLHF | TRBJ1-6 | TRBD1 | few | TRBV2
TGTGCCAGCTCACCACTTGGACAGGGGGCGAGGAACGAGCAGTACTTC | CASSPLGQGARNEQYF | TRBJ2-7 | TRBD1 | NA | TRBV18
TGTGCCAGTAGTATTTTGGCACAGACGAATTCACCCCTCCACTTT | CASSILAQTNSPLHF | TRBJ1-6 | NA | NA | TRBV19
TGCGCCAGCAGCTTGGCGCGAAACCAAGAGACCCAGTACTTC | CASSLARNQETQYF | TRBJ2-5 | NA | NA | TRBV5-1
TGTGCCGCTTCCGGGGGGCCTCAAGAGACCCAGTACTTC | CAASGGPQETQYF | TRBJ2-5 | NA | NA | TRBV30
TGTGCCAGCAGCTTGTACGGGACACGGAATGAAAAACTGTTTTTT | CASSLYGTRNEKLFF | TRBJ1-4 | NA | once | TRBV5-6
TGTGCCAGCAGTGGAAGAAGACAGGGTGAGAACACCGGGGAGCTGTTTTTT | CASSGRRQGENTGELFF | TRBJ2-2 | TRBD1 | NA | TRBV6-1
TGTGCCAGCTCACCACTGGACAGGGACCTCACCGGGGAGCTGTTTTTT | CASSPLDRDLTGELFF | TRBJ2-2 | TRBD1 | once | TRBV18
TGTGCCAGCAGCCATCCCGGACAGGGGACCTACAATGAGCAGTTCTTC | CASSHPGQGTYNEQFF | TRBJ2-1 | TRBD1 | NA | TRBV14
TGTGCCAGCAGCCCCCTCGGGGATCAGCCCCAGCATTTT | CASSPLGDQPQHF | TRBJ1-5 | NA | NA | TRBV5-5
TGCGCCAGCAGCTTGACCGGACTAGCGGGGGACTATGGCTACACCTTC | CASSLTGLAGDYGYTF | TRBJ1-2 | NA | once | TRBV5-1
TGTGCCAGCAGTTTAAGGGGGTTCCCAAGCAATCAGCCCCAGCATTTT | CASSLRGFPSNQPQHF | TRBJ1-5 | NA | NA | TRBV27
TGTGCCAGCAGCGCCTGGACTAGTCCCGAGCAGTACTTC | CASSAWTSPEQYF | TRBJ2-7 | TRBD2 | NA | TRBV7-6
TGTGCCAGCAGCCCGCGACAGGGACCCTACGAGCAGTACTTC | CASSPRQGPYEQYF | TRBJ2-7 | TRBD1 | once | TRBV7-9
TGTGCCAGCAGTCTCCGGACAGGGGCAGATACGCAGTATTTT | CASSLRTGADTQYF | TRBJ2-3 | TRBD1 | NA | TRBV6-1
TGTGCCAGCAGTTACTCGACAGGGGGGGGAAACACCATATATTTT | CASSYSTGGGNTIYF | TRBJ1-3 | TRBD1 | NA | TRBV6-5
TGTGCCAGCAGCCCGCCCGGGGGACAGCCCCAGCATTTT | CASSPPGGQPQHF | TRBJ1-5 | NA | few | TRBV7-9
TGTGCCAGCAGTGTATCTAGCGTCTACAATGAGCAGTTCTTC | CASSVSSVYNEQFF | TRBJ2-1 | NA | NA | TRBV2